This entry features one T cell receptor (beta chain) sequence. Its antigen is unknown. Sequencing ends 3 residues short of the CDR3 end; the germline J gene provides the rest. Using the immunoSEQ assay, multiplex PCR amplified TCR beta CDR3 regions from an average of approximately 1,200 ng of genomic DNA per sample. To correct primer bias, the assay used a complete synthetic TCR repertoire to set an amplification baseline. Amplicons were sequenced on the Illumina platform. Regarding the original processing steps: Sequences were error-corrected by clustering with frequency ratios and a modified nearest-neighbor algorithm, then analyzed in the immunoSEQ Analyzer with IMGT gene definitions. At each rarefaction depth, TCR richness and evenness were averaged across 20 rarefaction repeats, and any sample with fewer sequences than the depth was left out. Wilcoxon rank sum tests with FDR correction were used to compare V, D and J gene relative abundances between the groups. Blinded duplicates gave an intraclass correlation of around 95% for TCR richness and an average of roughly 76% across over 65 gene segments. The clones in this table, taken by TCRdb from immuneACCESS, are in-frame only. Not every clone is retained; where verified, under half of the shortfall comes from an unresolved V gene, and the cause of the rest is unknown. V and J calls and clone size are given by that table; D and trimming were obtained from the DNA. The table for this sample shows about 31,000 clones. The ten largest clones capture 2.5% to 3.5% of the sample.

The sample originates from a study of T cells in women clearing cervical HPV infection (dated by TCRdb to between 2017 and 2018). Study-level background: Cases were about two dozen women with histologically confirmed HPV16-related CIN3 or worse, including a couple of invasive cancers. The controls were 25 or so women whose single incident HPV16 infection cleared within 12 months with no development of precancer or cancer. Case blood was taken at the visit when the lesion was first identified, whereas control blood was taken when infection was no longer detected. For cases, the median interval between lesion detection and blood sampling was more than 130 days, with an interquartile range of 90 to 200 days. HLA typing was available for only a few women, so HLA type could not be excluded as a confounder. This exploratory proof-of-principle case-control study, nested within the Guanacaste HPV Natural History Study in Costa Rica, compared TCR repertoires among women with different cervical HPV16 outcomes. Cases and controls were matched on year of sample collection and on age within five years. Cases had a median age of approximately 34 years and controls had a median age of about 37, with no significant differences in baseline characteristics. In the parent cohort, some 10,000 women aged 18 or older were enrolled in Guanacaste, Costa Rica, during about 1993 to 1995 and then followed for approximately 7 years. Quality controls consisted of five blinded duplicates per group, for a total of some 60 samples made up of approximately 50 participants and around ten replicates. Overall results and qualifications from the work: The cross-sectional design could not show whether the associations came before the infection or were a result of it, and neither effector/memory subsets nor HPV-specific T cells were isolated. By combining richness with V gene abundances, random forest classifiers separated cases from controls with an estimated AUC of 0.83. Cases had lower TRBV6-7 relative abundance than controls (about 0.099% versus 0.16%; Bonferroni P = 0.0008). T-cell numbers per sample were unknown, so richness differences could reflect varying T-cell content rather than repertoire biology. Across sequencing depths, CIN3+ cases showed significantly higher TCR repertoire richness than controls, but evenness did not differ between the groups.

Every participant had a single incident cervical HPV16 infection, and women with prevalent HPV16 infections were excluded. Cervical HPV DNA was detected by MY09/MY11 PCR and genotyped by dot-blot hybridization. Approximately 15 mL of heparinized blood was centrifuged, after which the buffy coat was aliquoted, frozen at -30 degrees C, and then stored at -80 degrees C. QIAGEN kits were used to extract genomic DNA from the buffy coat specimens. The CDR3 sequence holds 14 residues, the cysteine and phenylalanine included. Of the CDR3's DNA, 33 bases were read; they are in frame from base 1. CDR1 and CDR2 (SEHNR, FQNEAQ) derive from the germline V gene (reference sequence).

This TCR derives from a woman between 18 and 75 years old with a cervical HPV16 infection that either progressed to CIN3+ or cleared (not recorded which). The sequenced material came from blood buffy coat. Here the chain combines TRBV7-9 and TRBJ2-4, and the D gene may be TRBD2, 7 bases matching. The DNA read from the CDR3 is TGTGCCAGCAGCTTAGTTGCAGGGGACTATGGT. It translates to CASSLVAGDYG. The complete CDR3 protein is CASSLVAGDYGQYF.